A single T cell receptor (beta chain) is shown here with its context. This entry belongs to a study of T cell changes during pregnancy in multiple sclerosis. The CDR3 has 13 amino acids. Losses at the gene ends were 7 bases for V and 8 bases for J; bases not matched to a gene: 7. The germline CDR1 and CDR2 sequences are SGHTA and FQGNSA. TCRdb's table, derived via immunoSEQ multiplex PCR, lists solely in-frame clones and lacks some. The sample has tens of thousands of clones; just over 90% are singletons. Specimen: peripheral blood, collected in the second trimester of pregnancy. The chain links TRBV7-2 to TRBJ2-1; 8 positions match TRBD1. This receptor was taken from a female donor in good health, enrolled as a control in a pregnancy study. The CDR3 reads CASNLQGDHEQFF. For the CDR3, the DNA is TGTGCCAGCAACCTACAGGGGGACCATGAGCAGTTCTTC.